This T cell receptor (beta chain) was identified during a study of CD4 T cells in relation to SARS-CoV-2 and coronaviruses. In the study overall: After less than eleven days of antigen culture, PBMC TCR beta CDR3s were sequenced.

Unexposed donor CD4+ T cells date from 2011-2018, before the COVID-19 pandemic. CD4+ T cells were isolated from the cells after 10 days of culture. V trimming: 0 bases; J trimming: 3 bases; junction bases outside the gene matches: 2. The CDR3 spans 14 residues. Germline-derived CDR1 and CDR2 are SGHNT and YYREEE (reference sequence). This clone was seen a few times. Its antigen is undetermined. The assay was immunoSEQ multiplex PCR, and TCRdb's table has in-frame clones only and misses some. The sample lists 20,000 to 25,000 clones, around 78% occurring once. The chain combines TRBV5-4 with TRBJ2-7; 8 nucleotides match TRBD2. The TCR sequence derives from a human donor in good health. Specimen: CD4+ T cells from PBMCs, cultured in vitro. The CDR3 is CASSLGGLVYEQYF. DNA of the CDR3: TGTGCCAGCAGCTTGGGGGGACTAGTCTACGAGCAGTACTTC.